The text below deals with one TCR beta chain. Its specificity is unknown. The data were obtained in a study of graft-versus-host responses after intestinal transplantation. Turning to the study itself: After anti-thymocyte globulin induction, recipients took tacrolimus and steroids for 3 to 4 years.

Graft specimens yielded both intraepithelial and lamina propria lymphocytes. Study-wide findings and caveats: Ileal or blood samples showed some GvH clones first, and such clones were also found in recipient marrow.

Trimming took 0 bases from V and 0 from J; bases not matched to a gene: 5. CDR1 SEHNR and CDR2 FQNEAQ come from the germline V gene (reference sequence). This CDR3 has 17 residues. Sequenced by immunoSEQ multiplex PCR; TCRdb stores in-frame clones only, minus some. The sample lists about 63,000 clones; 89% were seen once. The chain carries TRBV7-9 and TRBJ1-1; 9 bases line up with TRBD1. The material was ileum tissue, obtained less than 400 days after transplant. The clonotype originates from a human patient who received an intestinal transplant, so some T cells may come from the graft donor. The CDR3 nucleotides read TGTGCCAGCAGCTTAGCCGGGACAGGGCCGATGAACACTGAAGCTTTCTTT. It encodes CASSLAGTGPMNTEAFF.